Below are 3 T cell receptor beta chains sequenced from a single sample in a study of shared clonotypes between healthy human individuals (dated by TCRdb to 2019 to 2021). Library preparation used the immunoSEQ multiplex PCR assay. Entries here come from immuneACCESS through TCRdb and include only in-frame sequences with V and J called. Some clones fail to appear in such tables; in the studies checked, an unresolved V gene covers under half of the shortfall, and the cause of the remainder is unknown. The sample has about 460,000 clones on record, 75% to 80% of them singletons. The ten most abundant clones make up more than 10% of the sample. Sequencing was performed on PBMCs. All receptors derive from a woman aged 40 to 50 in good health. Some clones in this sample may be carry-over from other donors' samples.

The chain recombines TRBV15 with TRBJ1-5, with no clear D. Germline V gene lookup returns CDR1 LNHNV and CDR2 YYDKDF (reference sequence). V lost 1 base and J 0 bases, leaving 7 bases between the germline ends. The CDR3 consists of 15 residues. CDR3 DNA sequence: TGTGCCACCAGCAGAGGGCCTTATAGCAATCAGCCCCAGCATTTT. Translation: CATSRGPYSNQPQHF.

The chain joins TRBV28 to TRBJ1-1, with a weak D call TRBD1 (6 bases). Germline values: CDR1 MDHEN, CDR2 SYDVKM. V was trimmed by 2 bases and J by 2 bases, leaving 9 bases between them. The CDR3 loop spans 14 amino acids. CDR3 amino acids: CASSLGQINTEAFF. The CDR3 DNA reads as TGTGCCAGCAGTTTAGGACAGATTAACACTGAAGCTTTCTTT. Full variable domain (rest looked up from reference TRBV28 and TRBJ1-1): DVKVTQSSRYLVKRTGEKVFLECVQDMDHENMFWYRQDPGLGLRLIYFSYDVKMKEKGDIPEGYSVSREKKERFSLILESASTNQTSMYLCASSLGQINTEAFFGQGTRLTVV.

The chain recombines TRBV2 with TRBJ1-1; TRBD1 aligns across 9 bases. Germline V CDR1 and CDR2: SNHLY, FYNNEI. The CDR3 runs to 15 residues. Germline trimming cut 2 bases from V and 1 base from J; bases unmatched to any gene: 2. The CDR3 sequence is CASSEWDRANTEAFF. The CDR3 DNA sequence: TGTGCCAGCAGTGAATGGGACAGGGCGAACACTGAAGCTTTCTTT.